Following are 31 T cell receptor beta chains from one sample sequenced in a study of spatial heterogeneity in lung cancer. MiXCR, applied by TCRdb to the 5' RACE reads, yields one record per CDR3 protein. The sample has under 75,000 distinct CDR3 sequences; about 9.5% are singletons. Regarding time point: blood at routine non-recurrence follow-up after resection. Sequences were derived from PBMCs, sampled at follow-up. Source of these receptors: a female donor with early-stage non-small cell lung cancer.

This clonotype turned up a few times. The chain has TRBV7-3 and TRBJ2-1, with TRBD2 matching 8 bases. Germline CDR1 is SGHTA and CDR2 is FQGTGA. This CDR3 contains 15 residues. V lost 3 bases to trimming and J lost 0 bases; unmatched junction nucleotides: 1. The CDR3, as DNA: TGTGCCAGCAGCTTCGGACTAGCCTCCTACAATGAGCAGTTCTTC. It specifies CASSFGLASYNEQFF.

Many counts were recorded for this clonotype. J is TRBJ1-1 and V is TRBV11-2; unclear D gene. V gave up 6 bases and J gave up 5 bases, with 25 bases separating them. The CDR3 has 17 residues. Per the germline V gene, CDR1 is SGHAT and CDR2 is FQNNGV. The CDR3 DNA reads as TGTGCCAGCAGTTCAGGTAGGGCCTTTGCGGTGGAAACTGAAGCTTTCTTT. Translating gives CASSSGRAFAVETEAFF.

This clonotype showed up many times. This chain joins TRBV7-9 and TRBJ2-3; no clear D gene. Deletions cut 5 bases from V and 4 bases from J, with 10 bases between. CDR1 and CDR2 from the germline V gene are SEHNR and FQNEAQ (reference sequence). CDR3 length: 13 residues. CDR3 in amino acids: CASSLLNSDTQYF. DNA for the CDR3: TGTGCCAGCAGCCTACTAAATTCAGATACGCAGTATTTT. Full variable domain (missing parts from reference TRBV7-9 and TRBJ2-3): DTGVSQNPRHKITKRGQNVTFRCDPISEHNRLYWYRQTLGQGPEFLTYFQNEAQLEKSRLLSDRFSAERPKGSFSTLEIQRTEQGDSAMYLCASSLLNSDTQYFGPGTRLTVL.

This sequence joins TRBV7-9 and TRBJ1-1, with a weak D call TRBD1 (5 bases). This CDR3 is 16 amino acids long. Per the germline V gene, CDR1 is SEHNR and CDR2 is FQNEAQ (reference sequence). Trimming removed 8 bases from V and 5 bases from J, with 24 bases in between. The CDR3 protein is CASPGFVSEGETEAFF. Written as DNA, the CDR3 is TGTGCCAGCCCCGGCTTTGTGTCGGAAGGGGAAACTGAAGCTTTCTTT. Complete variable domain (other parts from reference TRBV7-9 and TRBJ1-1): DTGVSQNPRHKITKRGQNVTFRCDPISEHNRLYWYRQTLGQGPEFLTYFQNEAQLEKSRLLSDRFSAERPKGSFSTLEIQRTEQGDSAMYLCASPGFVSEGETEAFFGQGTRLTVV.

Ten or more counts support this clonotype. This sequence joins TRBV20-1 and TRBJ2-1; 9 bases align to TRBD2. The CDR3 loop spans 16 amino acids. From germline, CDR1 is DFQATT and CDR2 SNEGSKA (reference sequence). With V trimmed by 0 bases and J by 7 bases, 10 bases remained unmatched. The CDR3 coding sequence is TGCAGTGCTAGAGATCCGGGGCGGGAGGGAAAGAATGAGCAGTTCTTC. This codes for CSARDPGREGKNEQFF.

This clonotype has a count of ten or more. The chain joins TRBV10-3 to TRBJ2-7, with 8 bases lining up with TRBD1. Germline CDR1 is ENHRY and CDR2 is SYGVKD. Unmatched junction bases numbered 5, after V lost 10 bases and J lost 3 bases. The CDR3 runs to 12 residues. CDR3 residues: CATRTGNYEQYF. The CDR3 nucleotides are TGTGCCACAAGGACAGGGAACTACGAGCAGTACTTC.

This clonotype showed up many times. The rearrangement links TRBV6-1 to TRBJ2-3, with a possible D match to TRBD1 (6 bases). V lost 6 bases, J lost 4 bases, and 14 bases lay in between. Germline CDR1 is MNHNS and CDR2 is SASEGT. This CDR3 spans 14 amino acids. For the CDR3, the DNA is TGTGCCAGCAGGCGGAACCAGGGGCCAGATACGCAGTATTTT. Protein product: CASRRNQGPDTQYF.

This clonotype ranks as medium-sized. The rearrangement links TRBV19 to TRBJ1-5; D perhaps matches TRBD1 (5 bases). The CDR3 consists of 12 residues. The germline CDR1 and CDR2 sequences are LNHDA and SQIVND (reference sequence). Trimming pared 8 bases from V and 2 bases from J, leaving 7 bases between. CDR3 in DNA: TGTGCCAGTCGGGGCGGCAATCAGCCCCAGCATTTT. Translated: CASRGGNQPQHF.

The sample holds many counts of this clonotype. V gene TRBV29-1 combines with J gene TRBJ1-1; a weak D match, TRBD1 (5 bases). This CDR3 has 14 residues. V dropped 4 bases and J dropped 3 bases, with 15 bases sitting between them. The germline V gene encodes CDR1 SQVTM and CDR2 ANQGSEA. CDR3 region: CSVGPGLRDTEAFF. The CDR3, as DNA: TGCAGCGTTGGGCCGGGACTTCGGGACACTGAAGCTTTCTTT.

This clonotype was seen at least ten times. This chain connects TRBV7-8 to TRBJ2-7, with D hard to call. Trimming removed 1 base at V and 5 bases at J, with 6 bases between. The CDR3 consists of 12 residues. Looked up from germline, CDR1 is SGHVS and CDR2 is FQNEAQ. The CDR3 DNA follows: TGTGCCAGCAGCTTAGGGCAGAACGAGCAGTACTTC. It specifies CASSLGQNEQYF.

The genes are TRBV28 and TRBJ2-2; 14 bases match TRBD2. Unmatched junction bases numbered 12, after V lost 8 bases and J lost 7 bases. This CDR3 is built from 17 residues. Germline V gene lookup returns CDR1 MDHEN and CDR2 SYDVKM. The CDR3 DNA reads as TGTGCCAGCCGACCGGGACTAGCGGGAGATGGAGGCGGGGAGCTGTTTTTT. Residues: CASRPGLAGDGGGELFF.

In its sample, this clonotype was seen many times. The chain links TRBV6-5 to TRBJ1-3, with a weak D call TRBD1 (5 bases). The CDR3 runs to 17 residues. V gave up 5 bases and J gave up 0 bases, with 17 bases separating them. Germline CDR1 reads MNHEY; CDR2 reads SVGAGI. The CDR3 loop is CASSPSLGVDSGNTIYF. The CDR3 DNA follows: TGTGCCAGCAGTCCCTCTCTGGGGGTTGACTCTGGAAACACCATATATTTT.

This clonotype was found many times. The genes are TRBV27 and TRBJ1-4; 7 bases are a match to TRBD1. The CDR3 extends over 14 amino acids. After removal of 5 bases from V and 6 bases from J, the junction contained 6 bases not matched to a gene. Germline V gene data show CDR1 as MNHEY and CDR2 as SMNVEV (reference sequence). The CDR3 spells CASSRQGEDEKLFF. The CDR3 coding sequence is TGTGCCAGCAGTAGGCAGGGGGAAGATGAAAAACTGTTTTTT.

This clonotype was seen ten or more times. The chain joins TRBV5-1 to TRBJ2-1, with 15 bases matching TRBD2. In germline, CDR1 is SGHRS, CDR2 YFSETQ. The CDR3 sequence is 20 residues long. Germline trimming cut 4 bases from V and 7 bases from J; bases unmatched to any gene: 18. The DNA of the CDR3 is TGCGCCAGCAGCCTCAGGACTAGCGGGAGGGCCAGGGGCTTTGCAAATGAGCAGTTCTTC. It yields the protein CASSLRTSGRARGFANEQFF.

This clonotype was counted many times. The rearrangement uses TRBV7-2 and TRBJ2-7; 7 nucleotides line up with TRBD1. The CDR3 sequence is 15 residues long. The V gene's germline CDR1 is SGHTA and CDR2 FQGNSA. V lost 1 base, J lost 2 bases, and 5 bases stayed unmatched. DNA of the CDR3: TGTGCCAGCAGCTTAGAGTGGCAGGGGGCCTACGAGCAGTACTTC. It translates to CASSLEWQGAYEQYF. The full variable domain, in which reference TRBV7-2 and TRBJ2-7 provide the parts outside the CDR3, is GAGVSQSPSNKVTEKGKDVELRCDPISGHTALYWYRQSLGQGLEFLIYFQGNSAPDKSGLPSDRFSAERTGGSVSTLTIQRTQQEDSAVYLCASSLEWQGAYEQYFGPGTRLTVT.

This clonotype was found many times. This chain joins TRBV6-6 and TRBJ2-7; 8 nucleotides align to TRBD1. CDR3 length: 13 residues. J was trimmed by 2 bases and V by 8 bases; bases with no gene match: 5. Germline loops: CDR1 MNHNY, CDR2 SVGAGI (reference sequence). As DNA, the CDR3 is TGTGCCAGCGGGCGGACAGGGACCTACGAGCAGTACTTC. Translated: CASGRTGTYEQYF.

This clonotype was seen many times. This chain connects TRBV19 to TRBJ2-6, with TRBD1 as a possible D gene (5 bases). Germline CDR1 and CDR2: LNHDA and SQIVND (reference sequence). This CDR3 is 15 amino acids long. The V end lost 5 bases, the J end lost 2 bases, and 10 bases lay between the germline ends. The CDR3 protein is CASSLRQPGANVLTF. CDR3 in DNA: TGTGCCAGTAGTCTACGACAGCCTGGGGCCAACGTCCTGACTTTC.

The V gene is TRBV6-5, the J gene TRBJ2-5, with D hard to call. Trimming removed 1 base at V and 6 bases at J, with 12 bases between. The CDR3 covers 14 residues. The germline V gene has CDR1 MNHEY and CDR2 SVGAGI. CDR3 in DNA: TGTGCCAGCAGTTACTTGCGCCGCTCGAAGACCCAGTACTTC. Amino acids: CASSYLRRSKTQYF.

In this sample, this clonotype turned up a few times. V and J are TRBV4-1 and TRBJ1-2; D gene unclear. Deletions cut 0 bases from V and 6 bases from J, with 11 bases between. The CDR3 sequence is 14 residues long. The germline V gene has CDR1 MGHRA and CDR2 YSYEKL. The CDR3 sequence is CASSQDGLLDGYTF. The CDR3, as DNA: TGCGCCAGCAGCCAAGATGGACTTTTAGATGGCTACACCTTC.

This clonotype was picked up many times. The chain is built from TRBV7-6 and TRBJ1-3; the match to TRBD1 covers 9 bases. Germline CDR1 SGHVS, CDR2 FNYEAQ. J gave up 8 bases and V 7 bases, and 6 bases lay outside the gene matches. The CDR3 has 13 residues. CDR3 in amino acids: CASTRDRDDTIYF. As DNA, the CDR3 is TGTGCCAGCACCCGGGACAGGGATGACACCATATATTTT. Looking up the rest from reference TRBV7-6 and TRBJ1-3 gives the full variable domain: GAGVSQSPRYKVTKRGQDVALRCDPISGHVSLYWYRQALGQGPEFLTYFNYEAQQDKSGLPNDRFSAERPEGSISTLTIQRTEQRDSAMYRCASTRDRDDTIYFGEGSWLTVV.

This clonotype was recorded a few times. The rearrangement uses TRBV10-3 and TRBJ1-2, with TRBD1 matching over 7 bases. Germline V CDR1 and CDR2: ENHRY, SYGVKD. V was pared by 2 bases and J by 9 bases, with 15 bases of the junction left unmatched. CDR3 length: 16 residues. CDR3 in amino acids: CAISEGRTETGRRYTF. CDR3 nucleotides: TGTGCCATCAGTGAGGGAAGGACGGAGACAGGGCGGCGCTACACCTTC.

This clonotype was observed a few times. The chain links TRBV7-3 to TRBJ2-4; D is unresolved. Trimming left V 4 bases short and J 0 bases short, with 7 bases between. Germline-derived CDR1 and CDR2 are SGHTA and FQGTGA. This CDR3 is 14 amino acids long. CDR3 sequence: CASSSDLAKNIQYF. The CDR3 coding sequence is TGTGCCAGCAGCTCCGACCTAGCCAAAAACATTCAGTACTTC.

This clonotype was picked up many times. The chain's CDR3 is CASSLVGLYNEQFF. CDR3 bases: TGTGCCAGCAGTTTGGTTGGGTTATACAATGAGCAGTTCTTC. The rearrangement uses TRBV28 and TRBJ2-1; no clear D. V was shortened by 3 bases and J by 4 bases, with 10 bases between the two germline ends. CDR3 length: 14 amino acids. The germline CDR1 and CDR2 sequences are MDHEN and SYDVKM.

This clonotype showed up many times. CDR3 nucleotides: TGCAGTGCCAGGACAGGGGCGAATGAAAAACTGTTTTTT. Its translation is CSARTGANEKLFF. V gene TRBV20-1 combines with J gene TRBJ1-4; 9 nucleotides align to TRBD1. The junction had 4 bases not matched to a gene; V was cut back by 6 bases and J by 5 bases. The CDR3 is made up of 13 amino acids. CDR1 is DFQATT, CDR2 SNEGSKA, per germline (reference sequence).

This clonotype showed up many times. The rearrangement uses TRBV10-3 and TRBJ2-2; 12 nucleotides align to TRBD1. Germline V gene sequence: CDR1 ENHRY, CDR2 SYGVKD. V lost 6 bases, J lost 4 bases, and 6 bases stayed unmatched. The CDR3 is 16 amino acids. This CDR3 is CAIRAGTGGPTGELFF. The CDR3 coding sequence is TGTGCCATCAGGGCCGGGACAGGGGGCCCCACCGGGGAGCTGTTTTTT.

This clonotype was counted ten times or more. The J gene is TRBJ2-7, the V gene TRBV6-5; TRBD2 is a possible D gene (5 bases). The germline V gene has CDR1 MNHEY and CDR2 SVGAGI. The ends were cut back, 2 bases at V and 4 bases at J, with 9 bases in the middle. The CDR3 length is 13 residues. The DNA for the CDR3 is TGTGCCAGCAGTTACACAGAGGGATACGAGCAGTACTTC. Its protein is CASSYTEGYEQYF.

This clonotype occurred many times. The rearrangement links TRBV3-1 to TRBJ2-5; D gene ambiguous. The CDR3 has 13 residues. Germline V gives CDR1 LGHDT, CDR2 YNNKEL (reference sequence). V lost 7 bases and J 1 base, leaving 10 bases between the germline ends. CDR3 sequence reads: CASNNAGQETQYF. The CDR3 DNA reads as TGTGCCAGCAATAATGCAGGCCAAGAGACCCAGTACTTC.

The J gene is TRBJ2-1, the V gene TRBV29-1, with a possible D match to TRBD2 (5 bases). CDR1 and CDR2 from the germline V gene are SQVTM and ANQGSEA. This CDR3 is built from 15 residues. The V gene lost 6 bases and the J gene lost 6 bases, with 21 bases spanning the gap. CDR3 residues: CSVESRDQESNEQFF. The CDR3 nucleotides are TGCAGCGTCGAATCCCGGGATCAGGAGTCCAATGAGCAGTTCTTC.

This clonotype was counted ten times or more. This sequence joins TRBV24-1 and TRBJ2-1; tentatively, D is TRBD1 (6 bases). The CDR3 is 13 residues long. V was cut by 5 bases and J by 5 bases, with 9 bases left in between. The germline CDR1 and CDR2 sequences are KGHDR and SFDVKD. CDR3 sequence reads: CATSGTANNEQFF. The CDR3 DNA sequence: TGTGCCACCAGTGGGACAGCAAACAATGAGCAGTTCTTC.

The gene calls are TRBV27 and TRBJ1-1; D gene ambiguous. The CDR3 has 13 amino acids. Germline-derived CDR1 and CDR2 are MNHEY and SMNVEV (reference sequence). Trimming removed 3 bases from V and 4 bases from J, with 9 bases in between. This CDR3 is CASSLDSSTEAFF. The CDR3 coding sequence is TGTGCCAGCAGTTTGGATAGTAGCACTGAAGCTTTCTTT.

This clonotype was recorded at least ten times. V is TRBV7-9 and J is TRBJ2-7; D may be TRBD1 (5 bases). V dropped 6 bases and J dropped 0 bases, with 9 bases sitting between them. Germline assignment: CDR1 SEHNR and CDR2 FQNEAQ (reference sequence). CDR3 size: 13 residues. The CDR3 region is CASRQVSSYEQYF. CDR3 sequence (DNA): TGTGCCAGCAGACAGGTGTCCTCCTACGAGCAGTACTTC.